The 17 T cell receptor beta chains below were found in one sample sequenced in a study of glioma-infiltrating T cells after dendritic cell vaccination. TCRdb's table, derived via immunoSEQ multiplex PCR, lists solely in-frame clones and lacks some. The sample carries roughly 98,000 clones, approximately 90% recorded once. Sample: blood, taken before dendritic cell vaccination. Receptors originate from a human donor with glioblastoma.

This clone was counted between two and nine times. V usage is TRBV6-5 and J usage is TRBJ2-7; 7 bases are a match to TRBD2. This CDR3 has 15 amino acids. Germline trimming cut 4 bases from V and 0 bases from J; bases unmatched to any gene: 6. The germline gives CDR1 MNHEY, CDR2 SVGAGI. DNA of the CDR3: TGTGCCAGCAGTTCGGGACTACAGAGCTCCTACGAGCAGTACTTC. The encoded protein is CASSSGLQSSYEQYF.

The chain joins TRBV18 to TRBJ2-2; TRBD2 matches 13 bases. Trimming removed 3 bases from V and 6 bases from J; junction bases left unmatched: 4. Germline CDR1 and CDR2: KGHSH and LQKENI. The CDR3 is made up of 16 amino acids. The CDR3, as DNA: TGTGCCAGCTCACCCGGACTAGCGGGAGCTTCCGGGGAGCTGTTTTTT. Its protein product is CASSPGLAGASGELFF.

V gene TRBV7-9 combines with J gene TRBJ2-3; 10 bases are shared with TRBD2. Unmatched junction bases numbered 12, after V lost 5 bases and J lost 4 bases. This CDR3 contains 17 residues. Per germline, CDR1 SEHNR and CDR2 FQNEAQ (reference sequence). The CDR3 spells CASSPAFSGRRADTQYF. The CDR3, as DNA: TGTGCCAGCAGCCCAGCCTTTAGCGGGAGGAGGGCAGATACGCAGTATTTT.

This rearrangement joins TRBV30 to TRBJ1-3; 7 nucleotides agree with TRBD1. In germline, CDR1 is GTSNPN, CDR2 SVGIG (reference sequence). This CDR3 contains 15 residues. The V and J ends lost 4 bases and 4 bases, in that order; junction bases with no gene match: 10. This chain's CDR3 is CAWIRDSFGGNTIYF. CDR3 sequence (DNA): TGTGCCTGGATCAGGGACAGCTTCGGGGGAAACACCATATATTTT.

The chain joins TRBV13 to TRBJ1-4; unclear D gene. The V end was cut by 3 bases, the J end by 8 bases, with 7 bases between. The CDR3 extends over 12 amino acids. Per the germline V gene, CDR1 is PRHDT and CDR2 is FYEKMQ (reference sequence). CDR3 residues: CASSFTREKLFF. The CDR3 bases are TGTGCCAGCAGCTTCACGAGAGAAAAACTGTTTTTT.

This clone was recorded once. The CDR3 nucleotides read TGTGCCAGCAGTTTCCGGACAGGGGGCTTGGACGAGCAGTACTTC. Translated, it gives CASSFRTGGLDEQYF. This chain joins TRBV6-5 and TRBJ2-5, with 11 bases matching TRBD1. Near its end, the DNA agrees better with TRBJ2-7, so the J call may be wrong. CDR3 length: 15 amino acids. Looked up from germline, CDR1 is MNHEY and CDR2 is SVGAGI.

The gene calls are TRBV28 and TRBJ2-7, with 11 bases matching TRBD2. With 9 bases clipped from V and 3 bases from J, the junction kept 4 bases outside the gene matches. The CDR3 sequence is 13 residues long. Germline assignment: CDR1 MDHEN and CDR2 SYDVKM. The CDR3 nucleotides are TGTGCCAGTAGACTAGCGGGACTCTACGAGCAGTACTTC. It codes for CASRLAGLYEQYF. Full variable domain (remainder filled in from reference TRBV28 and TRBJ2-7): DVKVTQSSRYLVKRTGEKVFLECVQDMDHENMFWYRQDPGLGLRLIYFSYDVKMKEKGDIPEGYSVSREKKERFSLILESASTNQTSMYLCASRLAGLYEQYFGPGTRLTVT.

The J gene is TRBJ2-7, the V gene TRBV5-1; TRBD1 might be the D (5 bases). The V end was cut by 0 bases, the J end by 6 bases, with 10 bases between. The CDR3 runs 13 residues. Germline CDR1 reads SGHRS; CDR2 reads YFSETQ. The CDR3 DNA reads as TGCGCCAGCAGCTTGGCAACAGGACGCGAGCAGTACTTC. It translates to CASSLATGREQYF.

The chain couples TRBV7-6 to TRBJ2-7; D is uncertain. The germline V gene has CDR1 SGHVS and CDR2 FNYEAQ. This CDR3 is built from 13 residues. V was trimmed by 4 bases and J by 4 bases, leaving 11 bases between them. The CDR3 DNA is TGTGCCAGCAGCTCCTCTGGCGGTTACGAGCAGTACTTC. Residues: CASSSSGGYEQYF.

This chain joins TRBV27 and TRBJ2-3, with 8 bases that match TRBD2. The CDR3 spans 17 residues. CDR1 and CDR2 from the germline V gene are MNHEY and SMNVEV (reference sequence). V trimming: 3 bases; J trimming: 5 bases; junction bases outside the gene matches: 13. CDR3 residues: CASSLTPLAGRIDTQYF. CDR3 DNA sequence: TGTGCCAGCAGTTTGACCCCCTTAGCGGGACGTATAGATACGCAGTATTTT.

V usage is TRBV2 and J usage is TRBJ1-2; tentative D call: TRBD1 (6 bases). The germline V gene has CDR1 SNHLY and CDR2 FYNNEI. V was trimmed by 6 bases and J by 4 bases, leaving 15 bases between them. The CDR3 runs 14 residues. The DNA of the CDR3 is TGTGCCAGCAGGGTAACAGGGCTTCCCTATGGCTACACCTTC. Encoded protein: CASRVTGLPYGYTF.

V is TRBV19 and J is TRBJ2-5, with D tentatively TRBD1 (6 bases). The DNA matches TRBJ2-7 better at its end, which makes the J call doubtful. Germline V CDR1 and CDR2: LNHDA, SQIVND (reference sequence). The CDR3 covers 15 residues. CDR3 protein: CASSNLQGSFYEQYF. CDR3 coding DNA: TGTGCCAGTAGTAACCTACAGGGTTCCTTCTACGAGCAGTACTTC.

The chain links TRBV14 to TRBJ2-7; D is uncertain. This CDR3 comprises 15 residues. V shed 5 bases and J shed 1 base, with 15 bases lying between them. Germline V gene data show CDR1 as SGHDN and CDR2 as FVKESK. CDR3 DNA sequence: TGTGCCAGCAGCTACGGGTCCCCATTTTCCTACGAGCAGTACTTC. This translates into CASSYGSPFSYEQYF.

CDR3 bases: TGCGCCAGCAGCCTGGGACTAGCGGGGGTGGGGGAGACCCAGTACTTC. Translation: CASSLGLAGVGETQYF. The chain combines TRBV4-1 with TRBJ2-5; TRBD2 matches 14 bases. Germline CDR1 is MGHRA and CDR2 is YSYEKL. V shed 4 bases, J shed 5 bases, and the junction held 6 bases outside the gene matches. The CDR3 covers 16 residues.

The V gene is TRBV7-3, the J gene TRBJ2-5; tentatively, D is TRBD1 (6 bases). CDR1 is SGHTA, CDR2 FQGTGA, per germline. This CDR3 spans 14 amino acids. Trimming left V 5 bases short and J 5 bases short, with 15 bases between. CDR3 protein: CASSPRGGTETQYF. The CDR3 DNA is TGTGCCAGCAGCCCCCGTGGGGGCACCGAGACCCAGTACTTC.

This clone occurred a few times. CDR3 nucleotides: TGTGCCAGCAGCCCCCACCGTGAGGCGGCGACGGTAGAGCAGTACTTC. The encoded protein is CASSPHREAATVEQYF. V gene TRBV7-2 combines with J gene TRBJ2-7, with unresolved D. This CDR3 has 16 residues. The V end lost 5 bases, the J end lost 7 bases, and 24 bases lay between the germline ends. The germline gives CDR1 SGHTA, CDR2 FQGNSA.

The chain recombines TRBV28 with TRBJ1-2; 7 nucleotides agree with TRBD1. The CDR3 spans 14 residues. J was trimmed by 3 bases and V by 3 bases; bases with no gene match: 4. CDR1 MDHEN and CDR2 SYDVKM come from the germline V gene. The CDR3 spells CASSLWQGDYGYTF. The CDR3, as DNA: TGTGCCAGCAGTTTGTGGCAGGGGGACTATGGCTACACCTTC.